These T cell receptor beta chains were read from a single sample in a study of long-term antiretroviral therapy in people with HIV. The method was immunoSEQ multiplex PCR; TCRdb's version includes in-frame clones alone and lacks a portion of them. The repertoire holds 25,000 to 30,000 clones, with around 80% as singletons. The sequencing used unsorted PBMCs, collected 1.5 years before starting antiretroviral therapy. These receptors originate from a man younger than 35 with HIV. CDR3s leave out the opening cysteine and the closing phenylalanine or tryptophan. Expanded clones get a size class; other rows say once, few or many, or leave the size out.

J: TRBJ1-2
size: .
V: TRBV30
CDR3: AWSVRGGYGYT

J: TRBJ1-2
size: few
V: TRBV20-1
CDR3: SGTAYGYT

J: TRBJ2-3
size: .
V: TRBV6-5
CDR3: ASSHVGGSTDTQY

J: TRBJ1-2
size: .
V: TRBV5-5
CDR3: ASSLAPRIWTNYGYT

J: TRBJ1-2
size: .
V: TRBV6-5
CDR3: ASSNGQGADGYT

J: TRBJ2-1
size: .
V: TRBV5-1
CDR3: ASSPLAGGFNEQF

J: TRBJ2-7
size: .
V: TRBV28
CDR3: ASSLELSEQY

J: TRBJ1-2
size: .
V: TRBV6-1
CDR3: ASSVADGYGYT

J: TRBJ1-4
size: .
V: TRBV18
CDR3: ASSPKRDANEKLF

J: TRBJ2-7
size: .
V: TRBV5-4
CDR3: ASSLTGTGLWNEQY

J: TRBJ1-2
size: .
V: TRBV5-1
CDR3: ASSLGQTSNYGYT

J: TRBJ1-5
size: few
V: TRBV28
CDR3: ASSPPSSNQPQH

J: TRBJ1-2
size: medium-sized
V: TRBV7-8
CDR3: ASSLGGAYGYT

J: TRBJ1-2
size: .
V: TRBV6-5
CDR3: ASRPSRDSYGYT

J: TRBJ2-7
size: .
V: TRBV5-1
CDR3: ASSLTHRGVAYEQY

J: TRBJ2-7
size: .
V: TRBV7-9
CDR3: ASGKAGGPGEQY

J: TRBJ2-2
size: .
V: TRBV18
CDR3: ASSPPLAGDHSGELF

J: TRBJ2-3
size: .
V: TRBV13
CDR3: ASSLSGTDTQY

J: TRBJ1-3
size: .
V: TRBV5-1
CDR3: ASSLAPRQSSGNTIY

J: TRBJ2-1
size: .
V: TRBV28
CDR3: ASSSTYNEQF

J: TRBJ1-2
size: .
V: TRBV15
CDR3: ATSRDGQGYLNYGYT

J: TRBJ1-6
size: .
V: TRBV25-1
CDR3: ASSEGLGQGSSPLH

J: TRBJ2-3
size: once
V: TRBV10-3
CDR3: AIRGSGENTDTQY

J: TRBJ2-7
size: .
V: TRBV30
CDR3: AWTSGDYEQY

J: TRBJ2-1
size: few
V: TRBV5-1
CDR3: ASSLQRGGNNEQF

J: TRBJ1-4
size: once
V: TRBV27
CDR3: ASSTAGREKLF

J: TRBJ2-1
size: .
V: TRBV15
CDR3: ATSSIAGDEQF

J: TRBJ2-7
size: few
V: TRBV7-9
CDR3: ASSLLAGAAYEQY

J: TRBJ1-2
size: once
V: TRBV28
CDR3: ASGSGADNYGYT

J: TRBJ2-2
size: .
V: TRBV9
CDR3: ASSSRDRNTGELF

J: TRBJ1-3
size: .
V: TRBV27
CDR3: ASSPGTVPGNTIY

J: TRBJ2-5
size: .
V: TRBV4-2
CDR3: ASSQPDGGDRETQY

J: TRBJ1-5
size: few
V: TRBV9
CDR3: ASGASLGNQPQH

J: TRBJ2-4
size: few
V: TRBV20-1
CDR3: SAKGVY

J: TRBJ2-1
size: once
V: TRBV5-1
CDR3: ASSFTPGQLNEQF

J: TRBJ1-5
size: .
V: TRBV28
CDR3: ASSPRTGGEQPQH

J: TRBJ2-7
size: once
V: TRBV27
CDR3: ASSSSGTRYEQY

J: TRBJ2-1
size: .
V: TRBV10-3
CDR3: AICPDAALSCEQF

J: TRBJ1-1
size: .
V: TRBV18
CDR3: ASSGQANTEAF

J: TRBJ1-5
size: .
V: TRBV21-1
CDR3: ASSKGRHQPQH

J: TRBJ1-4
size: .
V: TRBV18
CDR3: ASSRSRDEKLF

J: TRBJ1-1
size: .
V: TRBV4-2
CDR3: ASSPKGGINRKGTEAF

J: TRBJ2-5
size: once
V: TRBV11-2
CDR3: ASSVGETQY

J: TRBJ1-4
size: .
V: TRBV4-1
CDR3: ASSQRTGLVEKLF